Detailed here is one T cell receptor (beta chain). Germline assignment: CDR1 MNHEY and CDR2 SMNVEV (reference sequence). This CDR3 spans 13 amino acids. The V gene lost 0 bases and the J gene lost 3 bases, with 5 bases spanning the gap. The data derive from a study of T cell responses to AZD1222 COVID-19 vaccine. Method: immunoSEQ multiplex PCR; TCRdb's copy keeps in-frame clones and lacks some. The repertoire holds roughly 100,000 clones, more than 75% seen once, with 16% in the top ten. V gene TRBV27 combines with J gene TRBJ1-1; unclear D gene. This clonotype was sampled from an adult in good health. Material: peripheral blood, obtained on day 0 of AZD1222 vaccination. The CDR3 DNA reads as TGTGCCAGCAGTTTATCTGGGGACACTGAAGCTTTCTTT. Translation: CASSLSGDTEAFF.